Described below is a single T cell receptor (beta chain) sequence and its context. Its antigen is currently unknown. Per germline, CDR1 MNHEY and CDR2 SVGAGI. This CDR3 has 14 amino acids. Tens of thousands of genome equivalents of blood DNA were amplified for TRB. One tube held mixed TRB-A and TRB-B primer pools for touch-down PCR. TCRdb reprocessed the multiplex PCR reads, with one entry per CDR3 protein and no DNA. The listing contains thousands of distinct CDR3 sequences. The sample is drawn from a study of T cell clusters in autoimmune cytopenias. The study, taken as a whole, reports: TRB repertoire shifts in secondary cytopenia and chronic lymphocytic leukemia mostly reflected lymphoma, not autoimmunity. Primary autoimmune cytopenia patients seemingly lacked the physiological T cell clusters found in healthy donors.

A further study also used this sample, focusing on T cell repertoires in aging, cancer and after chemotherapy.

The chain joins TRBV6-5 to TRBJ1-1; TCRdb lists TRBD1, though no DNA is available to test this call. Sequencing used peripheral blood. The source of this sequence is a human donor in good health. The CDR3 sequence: CASSYSRGPTEAFF.